The rows below give T cell receptor beta chains drawn from one sample of a study of T cells after yellow fever vaccination. TCRdb called the 5' RACE reads again in MiXCR, with one record for every CDR3 protein. The sample records some 350,000 distinct CDR3 sequences, 11% being singletons. Material: PBMCs, obtained on the day of the first yellow fever vaccination. The receptors were gathered from a man younger than 35 who received the YFV17D yellow fever vaccine. Both conserved end residues are part of each CDR3.

TRBV7-3,TRBJ1-2,CASSLIDGGYGYTF
TRBV12-3/TRBV12-4,TRBJ1-4,CATAAGREKLFF
TRBV3-1,TRBJ2-5,CASSQDRAQYF
TRBV20-1,TRBJ2-7,CSARDLGGQGSLEQYF
TRBV3-1,TRBJ2-3,CASSQDFDLGDTQYF
TRBV3-1,TRBJ2-5,CASSHGGGFKETQYF
TRBV5-1,TRBJ1-1,CASSHQGVNTEAFF
TRBV3-1,TRBJ1-2,CASSQGAYGYTF
TRBV18,TRBJ2-3,CASSPGQVSTDTQYF
TRBV7-9,TRBJ2-7,CASGGSGGTLHEQYF
TRBV20-1,TRBJ2-3,CSARGSSLAGPTDTQYF
TRBV24-1,TRBJ2-3,CATSDRVDTQYF
TRBV10-3,TRBJ2-2,CAISERGQGLRELFF
TRBV28,TRBJ1-5,CASETGGKNQPQHF
TRBV27,TRBJ1-5,CASSSINGVGQPQHF
TRBV7-2,TRBJ2-2,CASSSSGASSNTGELFF
TRBV16,TRBJ2-3,CASSQPGSSGGSSDTQYF
TRBV6-1,TRBJ2-7,CASRGVYEQYF
TRBV11-2,TRBJ2-5,CASSLGSVDYQETQYF
TRBV29-1,TRBJ2-5,CSVEEISGGSGTQYF
TRBV5-1,TRBJ2-1,CASSPGNSNEQFF
TRBV5-1,TRBJ1-1,CASSLGVISAGTGRTEAFF
TRBV5-4,TRBJ1-2,CASSSGTNYGYTF
TRBV2,TRBJ1-2,CASSDQGADYGYTF
TRBV9,TRBJ1-6,CASSVGRTSYNSPLHF
TRBV3-1,TRBJ1-5,CASSQSSGLDQPQHF
TRBV4-3,TRBJ2-1,CASSQDWTVHNEQFF
TRBV5-1,TRBJ1-1,CASSFRAGDTEAFF
TRBV7-9,TRBJ2-2,CASREQGAGTGELFF
TRBV25-1,TRBJ2-2,CASIGRANTGELFF
TRBV20-1,TRBJ2-1,CSASGGALYNEQFF
TRBV11-2,TRBJ1-1,CASSEGVDRAFF